This T cell receptor (beta chain) was observed in a study of regulatory T cells in long-lasting Graves disease. The sample's time point: newly diagnosed GD, antithyroid drugs for less than 3 months. From PBMCs, RNA was extracted and then used to make the TCR library. Diagnosis followed American Thyroid Association guidelines for Graves' disease. Study-level points and caveats: There were preferences for TRBV28, TRBJ1-2 and TRBJ2-5 in persistent disease. Persistent cases of Graves' showed reduced TCR diversity relative to newly diagnosed patients. Whereas around 970 public clonotypes were shared by new patients, persistent patients shared more, at about 2,500.

V lost 0 bases to trimming and J lost 0 bases, with 15 bases between them. Germline CDR1 is DFQATT and CDR2 is SNEGSKA (reference sequence). The CDR3 totals 18 residues. Investigators prepared the TCR beta libraries by applying iRepertoire HTBI primers and Arm-PCR of CDR3 regions. TCRdb re-called the multiplex PCR reads through MiXCR, storing one row per CDR3 protein. This table has about 240,000 distinct CDR3 sequences, roughly a fifth appearing once. About this clonotype: The target antigen is unknown.

The rearrangement uses TRBV20-1 and TRBJ2-6; D call uncertain. The receptor was derived from a female donor with Graves disease. This specimen consisted of peripheral blood mononuclear cells (PBMCs), obtained at new diagnosis, from a patient treated with antithyroid drugs. The CDR3 DNA follows: TGCAGTGCTAGAGACCGGACCGGAGTAAGCTCTGGGGCCAACGTCCTGACTTTC. It encodes CSARDRTGVSSGANVLTF.